This passage covers 3 T cell receptor beta chains from one sample sequenced in a study of cytomegalovirus exposure and HLA in healthy donors. Method: immunoSEQ multiplex PCR; TCRdb's copy keeps in-frame clones and lacks some. The sample has about 130,000 clones; 89% are singletons. Material: PBMCs. The origin of the receptors is a young woman in good health and CMV-seronegative.

V gene TRBV2 combines with J gene TRBJ2-7, with D perhaps matching TRBD1 (5 bases). V was cut by 7 bases and J by 2 bases, with 12 bases left in between. Germline CDR1 and CDR2: SNHLY and FYNNEI. The CDR3 sequence is 13 residues long. The CDR3 bases are TGTGCCAGCACTTCCAGCAGGGCCTACGAGCAGTACTTC. This codes for CASTSSRAYEQYF.

J is TRBJ2-5 and V is TRBV15; TRBD1 might be the D (5 bases). Germline values: CDR1 LNHNV, CDR2 YYDKDF (reference sequence). CDR3 length equals 14 residues. V was pared by 2 bases and J by 5 bases, with 12 bases between. This CDR3 is CATSRIGDSETQYF. The DNA for the CDR3 is TGTGCCACCAGCAGAATCGGAGACAGTGAGACCCAGTACTTC.

The chain combines TRBV4-1 with TRBJ2-7; 10 bases map to TRBD1. With V trimmed by 2 bases and J by 3 bases, 7 bases remained unmatched. The CDR3 is 16 residues long. Germline loops: CDR1 MGHRA, CDR2 YSYEKL. The chain's CDR3 is CASSQSGQGPYYEQYF. The DNA for the CDR3 is TGCGCCAGCAGCCAATCGGGACAGGGGCCGTACTACGAGCAGTACTTC.